This TCR beta chain came from a study of metastatic and nonmetastatic thyroid tumors. Germline CDR1 MNHEY, CDR2 SVGEGT. V shed 0 bases and J 4 bases; nucleotides not matched to a gene: 9. The CDR3 totals 16 residues. Thyroid surgery was performed in patients who had received no treatment beforehand. This clone was counted at least ten times. TCRdb ran MiXCR on the PCR reads. Of about 21,000 clones in the sample, more than 25% were seen once. The source is a female donor with papillary thyroid cancer or a benign thyroid nodule (not recorded which). Some clones in this sample may be carry-over from other donors' samples. The chain is built from TRBV6-2 or TRBV6-3 and TRBJ2-7; 7 nucleotides line up with TRBD1. Sequenced material: blood. CDR3 loop: CASSYSSGTEKYEQYF. The CDR3 coding sequence is TGTGCCAGCAGTTACTCGTCCGGGACAGAGAAATACGAGCAGTACTTC.